This section outlines one TCR beta chain sequence together with its context. In the original analysis: ImmunoSEQ only sent back junction sequences with no quality scores, so filtering was done differently. Profiled with immunoSEQ multiplex PCR; TCRdb holds only in-frame clones, not every one. V, J and clone size reflect that table, while D and trimming were determined from the DNA. This table holds 450,000 to 700,000 clones, about 95% found once. This record comes from a study of shared clonotypes between healthy human individuals. Germline V gives CDR1 SGHVS, CDR2 FQNEAQ. CDR3 size: 16 residues. CD45RO-negative, CCR7-selected cells formed the naive CD8 fraction, which excluded terminally differentiated effector memory CD45RA+ cells.

The J gene is TRBJ2-5, the V gene TRBV7-8; perhaps D is TRBD1 or TRBD2 (5 bases each). The DNA matches TRBJ2-7 better at its end, which makes the J call doubtful. The receptor was derived from a woman in her 30s in good health. Material for sequencing was naive CD8+ T cells sorted from blood. The CDR3 DNA is TGTGCCAGCAGCTTAGTGGGGCGGCGGGCCCCCTACGAGCAGTACTTC. Protein product: CASSLVGRRAPYEQYF.